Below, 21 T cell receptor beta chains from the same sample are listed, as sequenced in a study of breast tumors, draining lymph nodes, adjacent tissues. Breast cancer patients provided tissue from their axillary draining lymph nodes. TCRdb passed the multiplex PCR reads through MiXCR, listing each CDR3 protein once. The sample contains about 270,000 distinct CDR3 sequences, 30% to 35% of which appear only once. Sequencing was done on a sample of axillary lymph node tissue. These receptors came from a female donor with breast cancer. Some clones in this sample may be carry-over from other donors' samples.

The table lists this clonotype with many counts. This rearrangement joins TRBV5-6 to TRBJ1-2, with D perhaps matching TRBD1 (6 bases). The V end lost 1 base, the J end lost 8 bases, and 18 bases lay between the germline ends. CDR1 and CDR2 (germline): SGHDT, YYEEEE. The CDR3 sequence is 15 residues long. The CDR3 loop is CASSLSLGKGHGYTF. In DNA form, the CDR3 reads TGTGCCAGCAGCTTGTCCCTCGGAAAGGGACACGGCTACACCTTC.

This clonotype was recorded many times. CDR3 bases: TGTGCCAGCAGCTTAGCGAGGGGAAGGGTGAGCGATGGCTACACCTTC. Protein: CASSLARGRVSDGYTF. The rearrangement uses TRBV7-9 and TRBJ1-2; TRBD1 might be the D (5 bases). Looked up from germline, CDR1 is SEHNR and CDR2 is FQNEAQ (reference sequence). V shed 0 bases and J shed 6 bases, with 17 bases lying between them. The CDR3 extends over 16 amino acids.

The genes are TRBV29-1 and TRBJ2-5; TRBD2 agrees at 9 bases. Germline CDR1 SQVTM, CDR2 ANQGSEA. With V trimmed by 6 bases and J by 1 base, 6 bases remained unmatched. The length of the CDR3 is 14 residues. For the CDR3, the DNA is TGCAGCGTCACAACTAGCGGGCCCCAAGAGACCCAGTACTTC. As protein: CSVTTSGPQETQYF.

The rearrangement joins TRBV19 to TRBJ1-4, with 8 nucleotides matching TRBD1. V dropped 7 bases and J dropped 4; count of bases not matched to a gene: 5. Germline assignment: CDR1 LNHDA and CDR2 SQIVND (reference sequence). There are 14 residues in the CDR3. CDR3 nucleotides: TGTGCCAGTAACGACAGGGGAATTAATGAAAAACTGTTTTTT. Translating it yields CASNDRGINEKLFF.

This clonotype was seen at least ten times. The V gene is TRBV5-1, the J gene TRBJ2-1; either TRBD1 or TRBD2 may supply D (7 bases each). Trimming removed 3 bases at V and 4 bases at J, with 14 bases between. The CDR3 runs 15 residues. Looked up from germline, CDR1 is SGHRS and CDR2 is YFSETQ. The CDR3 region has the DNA TGCGCCAGCAGCTCTTCAGGGGGAGGGTACAATGAGCAGTTCTTC. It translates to CASSSSGGGYNEQFF.

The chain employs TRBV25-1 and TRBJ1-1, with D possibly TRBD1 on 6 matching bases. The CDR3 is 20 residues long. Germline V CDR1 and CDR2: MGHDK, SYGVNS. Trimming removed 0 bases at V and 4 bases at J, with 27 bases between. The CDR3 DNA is TGTGCCAGCAGTGAATATGCCCCCCACGCACCGCGGGGGGCCGTCACTGAAGCTTTCTTT. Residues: CASSEYAPHAPRGAVTEAFF.

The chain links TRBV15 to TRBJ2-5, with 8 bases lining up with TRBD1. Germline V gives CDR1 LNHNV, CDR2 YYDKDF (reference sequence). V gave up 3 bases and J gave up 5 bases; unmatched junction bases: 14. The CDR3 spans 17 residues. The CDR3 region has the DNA TGTGCCACCAGCAGCGGACAGGGACTGGTCTATAGTGAGACCCAGTACTTC. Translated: CATSSGQGLVYSETQYF.

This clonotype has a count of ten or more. CDR3 in DNA: TGCGCCAGCAGCTTGGATCCCGGGGCCGGTACGCAGTATTTT. Residues: CASSLDPGAGTQYF. The chain is built from TRBV5-1 and TRBJ2-3, with D perhaps being TRBD1 or TRBD2 (5 bases each). V was shortened by 0 bases and J by 8 bases, with 13 bases between the two germline ends. The CDR3 loop spans 14 amino acids. Germline V lookup: CDR1 SGHRS, CDR2 YFSETQ.

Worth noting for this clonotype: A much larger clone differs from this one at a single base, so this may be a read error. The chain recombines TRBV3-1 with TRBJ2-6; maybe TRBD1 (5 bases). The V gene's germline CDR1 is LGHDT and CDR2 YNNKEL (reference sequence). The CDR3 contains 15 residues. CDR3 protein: CASSQAGVGAIVLTF. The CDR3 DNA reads TGTGCCAGCAGCCAAGCGGGTGTTGGGGCCATCGTCCTGACTTTC.

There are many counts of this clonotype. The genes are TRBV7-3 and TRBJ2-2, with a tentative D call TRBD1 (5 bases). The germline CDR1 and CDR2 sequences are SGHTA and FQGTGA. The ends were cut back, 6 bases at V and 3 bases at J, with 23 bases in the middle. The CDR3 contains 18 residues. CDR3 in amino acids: CASSFARDGHLDTGELFF. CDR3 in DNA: TGTGCCAGCAGTTTTGCCAGGGATGGCCATTTAGACACCGGGGAGCTGTTTTTT.

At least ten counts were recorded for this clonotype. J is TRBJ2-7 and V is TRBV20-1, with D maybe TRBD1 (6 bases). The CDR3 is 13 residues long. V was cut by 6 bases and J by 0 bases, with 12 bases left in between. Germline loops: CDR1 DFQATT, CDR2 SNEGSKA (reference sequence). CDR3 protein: CSASRGYSYEQYF. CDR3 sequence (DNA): TGCAGTGCGAGCAGGGGATACTCCTACGAGCAGTACTTC.

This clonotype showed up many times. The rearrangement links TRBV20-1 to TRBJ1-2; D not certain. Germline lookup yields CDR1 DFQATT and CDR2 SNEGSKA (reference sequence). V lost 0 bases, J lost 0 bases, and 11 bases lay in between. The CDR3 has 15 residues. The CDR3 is CSAREGLSPNYGYTF. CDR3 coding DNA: TGCAGTGCTAGAGAAGGCCTCAGTCCTAACTATGGCTACACCTTC.

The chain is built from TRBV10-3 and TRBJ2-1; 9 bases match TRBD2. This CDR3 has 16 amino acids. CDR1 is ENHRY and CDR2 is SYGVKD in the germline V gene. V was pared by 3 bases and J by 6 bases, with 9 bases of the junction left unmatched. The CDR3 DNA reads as TGTGCCATCAGTGAAGCGGGGCTAGCGGGGAGCAATGAGCAGTTCTTC. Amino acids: CAISEAGLAGSNEQFF.

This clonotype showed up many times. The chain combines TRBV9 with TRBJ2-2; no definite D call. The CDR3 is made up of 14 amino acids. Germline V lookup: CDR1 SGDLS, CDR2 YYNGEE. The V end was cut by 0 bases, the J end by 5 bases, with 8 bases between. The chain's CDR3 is CASSVGVQTGELFF. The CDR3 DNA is TGTGCCAGCAGCGTAGGAGTCCAGACCGGGGAGCTGTTTTTT.

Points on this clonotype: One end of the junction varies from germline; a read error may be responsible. The CDR3 nucleotides read TGTGCTAGCAGCTTGCAGGGAGTCACCGGGGAGACCCAGTACTTC. This encodes CASSLQGVTGETQYF. V gene TRBV5-6 combines with J gene TRBJ2-5; D tentatively reads TRBD1 or TRBD2 (5 bases each). Germline-derived CDR1 and CDR2 are SGHDT and YYEEEE. The CDR3 extends over 15 amino acids.

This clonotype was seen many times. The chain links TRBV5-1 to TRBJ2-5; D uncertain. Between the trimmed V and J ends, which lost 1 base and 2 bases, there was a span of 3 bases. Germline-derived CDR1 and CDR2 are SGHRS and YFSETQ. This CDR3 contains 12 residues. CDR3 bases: TGCGCCAGCAGCTTGATTCAAGAGACCCAGTACTTC. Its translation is CASSLIQETQYF.

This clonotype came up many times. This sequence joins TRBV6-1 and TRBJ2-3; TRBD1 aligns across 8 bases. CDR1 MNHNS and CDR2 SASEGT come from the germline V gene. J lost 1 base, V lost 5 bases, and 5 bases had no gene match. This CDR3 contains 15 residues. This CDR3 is CASSSPGQGTDTQYF. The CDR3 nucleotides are TGTGCCAGCAGTTCACCGGGACAGGGCACAGATACGCAGTATTTT.

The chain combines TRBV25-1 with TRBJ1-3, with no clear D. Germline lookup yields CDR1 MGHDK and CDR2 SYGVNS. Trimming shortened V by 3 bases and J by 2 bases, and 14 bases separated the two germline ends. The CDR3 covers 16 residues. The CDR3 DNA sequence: TGTGCCAGCAGTGAGTTCGTCTTGGGTCCTGGAAACACCATATATTTT. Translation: CASSEFVLGPGNTIYF.

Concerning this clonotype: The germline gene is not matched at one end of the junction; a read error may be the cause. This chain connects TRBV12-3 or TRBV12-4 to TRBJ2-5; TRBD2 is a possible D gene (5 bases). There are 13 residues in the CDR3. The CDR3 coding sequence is TGTGCCAGCAGTTACGGAGGCGGAGAGGCCCAGTACTTC. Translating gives CASSYGGGEAQYF.

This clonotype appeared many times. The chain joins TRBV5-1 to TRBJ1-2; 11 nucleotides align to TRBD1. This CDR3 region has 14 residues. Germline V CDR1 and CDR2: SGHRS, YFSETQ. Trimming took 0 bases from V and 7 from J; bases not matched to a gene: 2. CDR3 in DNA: TGCGCCAGCAGCTTGGATGGACAGGGGGCTGGCTACACCTTC. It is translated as CASSLDGQGAGYTF.

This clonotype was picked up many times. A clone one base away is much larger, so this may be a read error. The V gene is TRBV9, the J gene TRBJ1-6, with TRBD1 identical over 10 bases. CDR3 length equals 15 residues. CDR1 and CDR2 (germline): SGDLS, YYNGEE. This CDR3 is CASSASGQGNSPPHF. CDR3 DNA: TGTGCCAGCAGCGCCTCGGGACAGGGGAACTCACCCCCCCACTTT.